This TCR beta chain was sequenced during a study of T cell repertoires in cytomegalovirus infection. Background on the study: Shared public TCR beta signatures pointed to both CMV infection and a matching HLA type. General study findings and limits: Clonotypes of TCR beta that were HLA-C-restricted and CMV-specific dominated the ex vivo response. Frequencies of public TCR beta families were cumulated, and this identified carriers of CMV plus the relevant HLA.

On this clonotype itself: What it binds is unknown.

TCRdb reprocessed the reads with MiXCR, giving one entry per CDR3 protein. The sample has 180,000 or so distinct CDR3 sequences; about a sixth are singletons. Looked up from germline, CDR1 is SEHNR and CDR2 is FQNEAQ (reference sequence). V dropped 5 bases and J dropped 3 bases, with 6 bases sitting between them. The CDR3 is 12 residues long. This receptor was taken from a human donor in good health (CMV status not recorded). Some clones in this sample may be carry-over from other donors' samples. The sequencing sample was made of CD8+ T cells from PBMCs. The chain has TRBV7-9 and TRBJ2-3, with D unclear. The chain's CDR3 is CASSLRTDTQYF. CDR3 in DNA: TGTGCCAGCAGCCTCCGGACAGATACGCAGTATTTT.